Reported below is one T cell receptor beta chain. The CDR3 covers 14 residues. V lost 9 bases to trimming and J lost 2 bases, with 14 bases between them. Through a sample-barcoded 5' primer and a J-beta primer mix, a second PCR was run for roughly 7 to 12 cycles. In TCRdb, the 5' RACE reads were re-called with MiXCR into one record per CDR3 protein. The table has about 800,000 distinct CDR3 sequences, about 25% seen once. The data stem from a study of blood T cells in healthy people across ages. The same sample was also studied in work on T cells of mothers and their children.

The sequence derives from a boy aged 5-17 years in good health. This chain links TRBV12-3 or TRBV12-4 with TRBJ2-4; D uncertain. The sample consisted of blood. CDR3 bases: TGTGCCAGTTGCTTGGGGATAACCAAAAACATTCAGTACTTC. Translating it yields CASCLGITKNIQYF.